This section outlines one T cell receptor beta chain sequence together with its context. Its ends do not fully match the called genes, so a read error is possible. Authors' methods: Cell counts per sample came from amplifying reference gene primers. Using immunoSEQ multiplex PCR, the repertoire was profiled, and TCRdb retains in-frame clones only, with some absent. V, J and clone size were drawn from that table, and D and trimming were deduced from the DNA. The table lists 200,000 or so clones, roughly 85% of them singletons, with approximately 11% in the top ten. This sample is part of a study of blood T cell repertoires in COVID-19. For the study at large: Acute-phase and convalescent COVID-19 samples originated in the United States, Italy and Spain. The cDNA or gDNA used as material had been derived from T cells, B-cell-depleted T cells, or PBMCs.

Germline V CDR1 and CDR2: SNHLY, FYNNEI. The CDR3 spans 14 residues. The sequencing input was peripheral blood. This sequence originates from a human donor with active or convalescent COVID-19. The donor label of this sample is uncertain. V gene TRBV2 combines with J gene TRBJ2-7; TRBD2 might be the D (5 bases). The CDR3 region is CASREGYGRREQYF. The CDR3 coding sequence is TGTGCCAGCAGAGAAGGGTATGGTCGGAGGGAGCAGTACTTC.